This entry features one TCR beta chain sequence. What it recognizes is unknown. The germline gene is not matched at one end of the junction; a read error may be the cause. The sample belongs to a study of OX40 agonist ivuxolimab in advanced cancers. Notes on the study in general: Certain nonresponders additionally had low normalized T-cell clonal expansion. Average numbers of expanded clones were greater in CD8+ T cells than in CD4+.

Assay: immunoSEQ multiplex PCR; the TCRdb copy retains only in-frame clones and omits some. The sample has around 72,000 clones, more than 70% seen once. Germline CDR1 and CDR2: SGHRS and YFSETQ. CDR3 length: 16 residues. This sample comprised CD4+ or CD8+ T cells sorted from blood, obtained in a trial of the OX40 agonist ivuxolimab. This chain uses TRBV5-1 with TRBJ1-4; D may be TRBD1 (6 bases). This receptor was identified in an adult with an advanced solid tumor such as melanoma, head and neck, liver or kidney cancer. The CDR3 sequence: CASSLAGGTTNEKLFF. The DNA of the CDR3 is TGCGCCAGCAGCTTGGCCGGAGGGACAACGAATGAAAAACTGTTTTTT. The full variable domain, its missing parts supplied by reference TRBV5-1 and TRBJ1-4, is KAGVTQTPRYLIKTRGQQVTLSCSPISGHRSVSWYQQTPGQGLQFLFEYFSETQRNKGNFPGRFSGRQFSNSRSEMNVSTLELGDSALYLCASSLAGGTTNEKLFFGSGTQLSVL.